This entry concerns a single T cell receptor beta chain. Its target is not known. The CDR3 length is 14 residues. The V gene lost 1 base and the J gene lost 3 bases, with 7 bases spanning the gap. Germline CDR1 and CDR2: SGHNT and YENEEA. These data are taken from a study of cytomegalovirus exposure and HLA in healthy donors. Study-wide findings and caveats: Per a later analysis, approximately 16,000 TCR beta sequences showed association with HLA alleles at 0.05 false discovery rate. The majority of CMV-associated TCR beta chains were reported as apparently HLA-restricted in a later analysis.

The PCR made use of 60 Vbeta and 13 Jbeta primers. Repertoires were generated with immunoSEQ multiplex PCR, while TCRdb's copy carries only in-frame clones and drops some. This sample has 150,000 to 200,000 clones; 75% to 90% occur once, and the top ten carry 6.3%. This TCR was recovered from a male donor in good health and CMV-seropositive. The sequenced sample consisted of PBMCs. The rearrangement uses TRBV11-3 and TRBJ2-1; tentative D call: TRBD1 (5 bases). The CDR3 region is CASSLATVYNEQFF. CDR3 DNA sequence: TGTGCCAGCAGCTTAGCGACAGTCTACAATGAGCAGTTCTTC.